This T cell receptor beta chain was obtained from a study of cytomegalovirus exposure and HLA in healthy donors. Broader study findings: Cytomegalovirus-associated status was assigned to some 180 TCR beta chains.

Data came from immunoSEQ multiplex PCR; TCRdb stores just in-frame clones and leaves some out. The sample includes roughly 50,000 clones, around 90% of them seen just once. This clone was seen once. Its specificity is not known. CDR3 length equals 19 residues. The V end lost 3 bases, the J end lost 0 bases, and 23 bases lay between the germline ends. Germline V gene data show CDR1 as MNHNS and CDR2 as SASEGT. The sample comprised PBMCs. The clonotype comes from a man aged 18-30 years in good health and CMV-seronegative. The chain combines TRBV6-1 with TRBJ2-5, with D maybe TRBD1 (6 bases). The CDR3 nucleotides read TGTGCCAGCAGTGAGGGCAGGGGAGCCTTGGAGATGTACCAAGAGACCCAGTACTTC. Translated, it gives CASSEGRGALEMYQETQYF.